This record looks at one TCR beta chain sequence and its context. These data originate in a study of patients and donors after allogeneic stem cell transplantation. TCRdb processed the RT-PCR reads anew with MiXCR; each CDR3 protein has one entry. The top ten hold around 55% of the sample, which has about 89,000 distinct CDR3 sequences, approximately 49% seen once. V trimming: 5 bases; J trimming: 6 bases; junction bases outside the gene matches: 18. This CDR3 spans 16 amino acids. CDR1 DFQATT and CDR2 SNEGSKA come from the germline V gene (reference sequence). This TCR derives from a human donor who was either an allogeneic HSCT recipient or a stem cell or donor lymphocyte infusion donor (not recorded which). It is not recorded whose cells these are; they may come from a transplant donor. Material: blood, either unsorted or a sorted T cell fraction (not recorded which). The chain is built from TRBV20-1 and TRBJ2-7; 8 bases map to TRBD2. The CDR3 loop is CSAPRVSGRLESEQYF. CDR3 nucleotides: TGCAGTGCTCCCAGGGTAAGCGGGAGACTTGAAAGCGAGCAGTACTTC.